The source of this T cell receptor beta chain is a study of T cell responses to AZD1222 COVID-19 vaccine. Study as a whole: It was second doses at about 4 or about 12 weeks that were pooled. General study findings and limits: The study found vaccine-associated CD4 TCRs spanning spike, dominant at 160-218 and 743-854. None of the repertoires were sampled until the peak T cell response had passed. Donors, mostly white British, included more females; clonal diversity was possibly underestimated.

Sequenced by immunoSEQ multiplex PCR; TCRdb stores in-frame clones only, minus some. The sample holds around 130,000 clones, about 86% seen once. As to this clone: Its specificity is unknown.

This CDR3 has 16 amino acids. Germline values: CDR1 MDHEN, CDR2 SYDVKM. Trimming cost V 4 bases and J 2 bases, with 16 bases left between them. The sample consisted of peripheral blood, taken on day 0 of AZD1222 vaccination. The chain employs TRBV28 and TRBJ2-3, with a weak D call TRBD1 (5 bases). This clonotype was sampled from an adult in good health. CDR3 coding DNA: TGTGCCAGCAGTTCCCACCCTCAGGGTTTCACAGATACGCAGTATTTT. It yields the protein CASSSHPQGFTDTQYF. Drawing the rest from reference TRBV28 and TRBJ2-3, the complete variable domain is DVKVTQSSRYLVKRTGEKVFLECVQDMDHENMFWYRQDPGLGLRLIYFSYDVKMKEKGDIPEGYSVSREKKERFSLILESASTNQTSMYLCASSSHPQGFTDTQYFGPGTRLTVL.